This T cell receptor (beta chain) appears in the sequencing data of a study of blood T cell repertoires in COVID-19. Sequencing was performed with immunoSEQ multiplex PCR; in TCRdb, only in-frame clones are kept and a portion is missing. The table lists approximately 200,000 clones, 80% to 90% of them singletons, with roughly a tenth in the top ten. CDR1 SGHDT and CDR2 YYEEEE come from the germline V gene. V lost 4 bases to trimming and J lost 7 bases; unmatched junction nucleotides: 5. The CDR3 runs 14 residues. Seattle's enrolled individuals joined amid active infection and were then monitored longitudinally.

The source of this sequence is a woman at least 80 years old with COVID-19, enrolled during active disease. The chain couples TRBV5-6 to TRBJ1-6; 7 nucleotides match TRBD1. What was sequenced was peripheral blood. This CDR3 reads CASSIYRGNSPLHF. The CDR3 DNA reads TGTGCCAGCAGCATATACAGGGGCAATTCACCCCTCCACTTT. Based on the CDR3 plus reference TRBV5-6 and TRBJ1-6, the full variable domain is DAGVTQSPTHLIKTRGQQVTLRCSPKSGHDTVSWYQQALGQGPQFIFQYYEEEERQRGNFPDRFSGHQFPNYSSELNVNALLLGDSALYLCASSIYRGNSPLHFGNGTRLTVT.